The T cell receptor beta chain described here comes from a study of vaccination effects on CD4 cells after COVID-19. In germline, CDR1 is SGHNT, CDR2 YYREEE (reference sequence). The CDR3 runs 12 residues. The V and J ends lost 4 bases and 3 bases respectively, with 6 bases between them. Within the ViraFEST assay, antigen-specific CD4+ T cells underwent expansion with viral peptide pools prior to sequencing. The culture ran for about 10 days, and then CD4+ T cells were isolated. Each participant was given two doses of one vaccine (BNT162b2 or mRNA-1273). They grew roughly 2 million PBMC in each well, adding 7.5 to 10 IU/ml IL-2 and 8.5 to 10 ug/ml peptides. Generated by immunoSEQ multiplex PCR, the TCRdb table keeps only in-frame clones and is missing some. The sample carries 65,000 to 95,000 clones, 60% to 80% recorded once. With respect to this clone: The antigen remains unidentified.

This TCR was sampled from a human donor who received a COVID-19 vaccine. Here the sequenced sample was CD4+ T cells from PBMCs cultured with HCoV-OC43 spike peptides, taken after COVID-19 vaccination. This sample's subset: HCoV-OC43 spike overlapping peptide pool stimulation. The gene calls are TRBV5-4 and TRBJ2-3; D remains ambiguous. The CDR3 region is CASSVDTDTQYF. The CDR3 nucleotides are TGTGCCAGCAGCGTAGATACAGATACGCAGTATTTT.